These T cell receptor beta chains were read from a single sample in a study of tumor-infiltrating lymphocytes in oesophageal squamous cell carcinoma. TCRdb analysed the PCR reads with MiXCR anew, one entry per CDR3 protein. The data hold some 19,000 distinct CDR3 sequences, with about 35% observed a single time. Sequenced sample: esophageal tumor tissue. All receptors come from a male donor with esophageal squamous cell carcinoma. CDR3s include the opening cysteine and the closing phenylalanine or tryptophan. The order of the fields is CDR3 length, V gene, J gene, clone size, D gene, CDR3 protein, CDR3 DNA. A D gene is named only where the DNA matches it firmly. Only part of the rows carry a size: once, few, many, or a class if the clone is expanded.

cdr3_length: 13; v_call: TRBV9; j_call: TRBJ2-5; clone_size: few; d_call: TRBD2; cdr3_aa: CASSVGGSETQYF; cdr3_nt: TGTGCCAGCAGCGTCGGGGGGTCAGAGACCCAGTACTTC
cdr3_length: 12; v_call: TRBV10-3; j_call: TRBJ2-1; clone_size: NA; d_call: NA; cdr3_aa: CAISEGVQKQFF; cdr3_nt: TGTGCCATCAGTGAAGGTGTCCAGAAGCAGTTCTTC
cdr3_length: 12; v_call: TRBV4-1; j_call: TRBJ1-5; clone_size: few; d_call: NA; cdr3_aa: CASSGIDQPQHF; cdr3_nt: TGCGCCAGCAGCGGGATCGATCAGCCCCAGCATTTT
cdr3_length: 14; v_call: TRBV28; j_call: TRBJ2-7; clone_size: many; d_call: NA; cdr3_aa: CASSLGGIGYEQYF; cdr3_nt: TGTGCCAGCAGTTTAGGCGGGATAGGCTACGAGCAGTACTTC
cdr3_length: 16; v_call: TRBV19; j_call: TRBJ2-2; clone_size: many; d_call: NA; cdr3_aa: CASSGVVGRSTGELFF; cdr3_nt: TGTGCCAGTAGTGGGGTGGTCGGAAGGAGCACCGGGGAGCTGTTTTTT
cdr3_length: 14; v_call: TRBV20-1; j_call: TRBJ1-5; clone_size: NA; d_call: TRBD1; cdr3_aa: CSAPDRTGRQPQHF; cdr3_nt: TGCAGTGCTCCCGATCGGACAGGAAGACAGCCCCAGCATTTT
cdr3_length: 11; v_call: TRBV28; j_call: TRBJ2-5; clone_size: many; d_call: NA; cdr3_aa: CASSLGREQYF; cdr3_nt: TGTGCCAGCAGTTTGGGTCGTGAGCAGTACTTC
cdr3_length: 13; v_call: TRBV7-3; j_call: TRBJ2-7; clone_size: medium-sized; d_call: NA; cdr3_aa: CASSLRDSYEQYF; cdr3_nt: TGTGCCAGCAGCTTACGGGACTCCTACGAGCAGTACTTC
cdr3_length: 11; v_call: TRBV19; j_call: TRBJ2-4; clone_size: few; d_call: TRBD2; cdr3_aa: CATVVSGGQYF; cdr3_nt: TGTGCCACAGTCGTCTCCGGGGGGCAGTACTTC
cdr3_length: 15; v_call: TRBV30; j_call: TRBJ2-6; clone_size: few; d_call: TRBD1; cdr3_aa: CAWGTGLSGANVLTF; cdr3_nt: TGTGCCTGGGGGACAGGGCTCTCTGGGGCCAACGTCCTGACTTTC
cdr3_length: 15; v_call: TRBV12-3/TRBV12-4; j_call: TRBJ2-7; clone_size: many; d_call: TRBD2; cdr3_aa: CASSSSGTSPYEQYF; cdr3_nt: TGTGCCAGCAGTTCATCCGGGACTAGTCCCTACGAGCAGTACTTC
cdr3_length: 13; v_call: TRBV5-4; j_call: TRBJ2-7; clone_size: many; d_call: NA; cdr3_aa: CASSAEQVSEQYF; cdr3_nt: TGTGCCAGCAGCGCTGAACAGGTCTCCGAGCAGTACTTC
cdr3_length: 18; v_call: TRBV28; j_call: TRBJ2-5; clone_size: many; d_call: TRBD2; cdr3_aa: CASSLPKRQRGSGETQYF; cdr3_nt: TGTGCCAGCAGTTTACCAAAGAGGCAGCGGGGGTCTGGAGAGACCCAGTACTTC
cdr3_length: 16; v_call: TRBV10-3; j_call: TRBJ2-6; clone_size: NA; d_call: NA; cdr3_aa: CAISESNGSGANVLTF; cdr3_nt: TGTGCCATCAGTGAGTCGAATGGATCGGGGGCCAACGTCCTGACTTTC
cdr3_length: 15; v_call: TRBV7-2; j_call: TRBJ2-7; clone_size: NA; d_call: NA; cdr3_aa: CASSLEWAVSYEQYF; cdr3_nt: TGTGCCAGCAGTCTCGAATGGGCGGTCTCCTACGAGCAGTACTTC
cdr3_length: 15; v_call: TRBV28; j_call: TRBJ1-4; clone_size: many; d_call: TRBD1; cdr3_aa: CATASTGVINEKLFF; cdr3_nt: TGTGCTACCGCCAGTACAGGGGTAATTAATGAAAAACTGTTTTTT
cdr3_length: 13; v_call: TRBV7-8; j_call: TRBJ1-1; clone_size: medium-sized; d_call: NA; cdr3_aa: CASSGLGNTEAFF; cdr3_nt: TGTGCCAGCAGTGGCCTGGGGAACACTGAAGCTTTCTTT
cdr3_length: 16; v_call: TRBV7-8; j_call: TRBJ2-5; clone_size: few; d_call: NA; cdr3_aa: CASSLIGGRPQETQYF; cdr3_nt: TGTGCCAGCAGCTTAATCGGGGGCAGGCCCCAAGAGACCCAGTACTTC
cdr3_length: 16; v_call: TRBV4-3; j_call: TRBJ2-7; clone_size: many; d_call: NA; cdr3_aa: CASSQDSETATYEQYF; cdr3_nt: TGCGCCAGCAGCCAAGATAGCGAGACAGCTACCTACGAGCAGTACTTC
cdr3_length: 13; v_call: TRBV11-2; j_call: TRBJ1-1; clone_size: many; d_call: NA; cdr3_aa: CASSLGGNTEAFF; cdr3_nt: TGTGCCAGCAGCTTAGGTGGGAACACTGAAGCTTTCTTT
cdr3_length: 19; v_call: TRBV28; j_call: TRBJ1-1; clone_size: many; d_call: TRBD1; cdr3_aa: CASSTRRPRDRGLVTEAFF; cdr3_nt: TGTGCCAGCAGTACACGAAGACCCCGGGACAGGGGGCTGGTTACTGAAGCTTTCTTT
cdr3_length: 16; v_call: TRBV24-1; j_call: TRBJ2-3; clone_size: NA; d_call: TRBD2; cdr3_aa: CATSDTGTSGEDTQYF; cdr3_nt: TGTGCCACCAGTGATACGGGGACTAGCGGAGAAGATACGCAGTATTTT
cdr3_length: 17; v_call: TRBV11-2; j_call: TRBJ2-5; clone_size: NA; d_call: TRBD1; cdr3_aa: CASSLRQGTLWQETQYF; cdr3_nt: TGTGCCAGCAGCCTACGACAGGGCACCCTGTGGCAAGAGACCCAGTACTTC
cdr3_length: 14; v_call: TRBV12-3/TRBV12-4; j_call: TRBJ2-5; clone_size: many; d_call: TRBD1; cdr3_aa: CASSLWTGQETQYF; cdr3_nt: TGTGCCAGCAGTTTATGGACAGGCCAAGAGACCCAGTACTTC
cdr3_length: 13; v_call: TRBV7-6; j_call: TRBJ1-1; clone_size: NA; d_call: NA; cdr3_aa: CASSLASRYEQNF; cdr3_nt: TGTGCCAGCAGCTTAGCTAGTAGGTACGAGCAGAACTTT
cdr3_length: 14; v_call: TRBV5-4; j_call: TRBJ1-6; clone_size: medium-sized; d_call: NA; cdr3_aa: CASSLGGSNSPLHF; cdr3_nt: TGCGCCAGCAGCTTGGGGGGATCTAATTCACCCCTCCACTTT
cdr3_length: 16; v_call: TRBV4-2; j_call: TRBJ2-7; clone_size: few; d_call: TRBD2; cdr3_aa: CASSQDLGTSSYEQYF; cdr3_nt: TGTGCCAGCAGCCAAGATCTGGGGACTAGCTCCTACGAGCAGTACTTC
cdr3_length: 17; v_call: TRBV6-6; j_call: TRBJ2-7; clone_size: NA; d_call: TRBD2; cdr3_aa: CASSYLAAGLAAYEQYF; cdr3_nt: TGTGCCAGCAGTTACCTAGCGGCGGGACTAGCGGCCTACGAGCAGTACTTC
cdr3_length: 13; v_call: TRBV27; j_call: TRBJ1-1; clone_size: many; d_call: TRBD1; cdr3_aa: CASAQGARTEAFF; cdr3_nt: TGTGCCAGTGCACAGGGGGCGCGGACTGAAGCTTTCTTT
cdr3_length: 14; v_call: TRBV28; j_call: TRBJ2-7; clone_size: NA; d_call: TRBD2; cdr3_aa: CASNRDYSYNEQYF; cdr3_nt: TGTGCCAGCAACCGGGACTACTCCTACAATGAGCAGTACTTC
cdr3_length: 15; v_call: TRBV7-9; j_call: TRBJ1-4; clone_size: medium-sized; d_call: TRBD1; cdr3_aa: CASSPGQGSGEKLFF; cdr3_nt: TGTGCCAGCAGCCCGGGACAGGGGTCGGGTGAAAAACTGTTTTTT
cdr3_length: 17; v_call: TRBV6-6; j_call: TRBJ1-2; clone_size: many; d_call: TRBD1; cdr3_aa: CASSYSSDGQGINGYTF; cdr3_nt: TGTGCCAGCAGTTACTCGAGTGATGGACAGGGGATCAATGGCTACACCTTC
cdr3_length: 14; v_call: TRBV6-6; j_call: TRBJ1-2; clone_size: many; d_call: NA; cdr3_aa: CASSYGVFDYGYTF; cdr3_nt: TGTGCCAGCAGTTACGGGGTTTTCGACTATGGCTACACCTTC
cdr3_length: 16; v_call: TRBV5-4; j_call: TRBJ1-2; clone_size: many; d_call: TRBD1; cdr3_aa: CASSLPTGGRNYGYTF; cdr3_nt: TGTGCCAGCAGCTTGCCGACAGGGGGCAGGAACTATGGCTACACCTTC
cdr3_length: 17; v_call: TRBV28; j_call: TRBJ2-7; clone_size: many; d_call: TRBD1; cdr3_aa: CASSQKGGDRGSYEQYF; cdr3_nt: TGTGCCAGCAGTCAGAAGGGAGGGGACAGGGGCTCCTACGAGCAGTACTTC
cdr3_length: 12; v_call: TRBV24-1; j_call: TRBJ1-2; clone_size: many; d_call: NA; cdr3_aa: CATSEAIGGYTF; cdr3_nt: TGTGCCACCAGTGAGGCGATTGGAGGCTACACCTTC
cdr3_length: 14; v_call: TRBV6-8; j_call: TRBJ2-5; clone_size: NA; d_call: TRBD1; cdr3_aa: CASSGGQGANEQYF; cdr3_nt: TGTGCCAGCAGTGGAGGACAGGGGGCGAATGAGCAGTACTTC
cdr3_length: 14; v_call: TRBV15; j_call: TRBJ1-2; clone_size: NA; d_call: TRBD1; cdr3_aa: CATRQRTGNYGYTF; cdr3_nt: TGTGCCACCAGACAAAGGACAGGGAACTATGGCTACACCTTC
cdr3_length: 19; v_call: TRBV7-8; j_call: TRBJ2-6; clone_size: NA; d_call: NA; cdr3_aa: CASSLVWGYSPSGANVLTF; cdr3_nt: TGTGCCAGCAGCTTAGTTTGGGGATACTCCCCCTCTGGGGCCAACGTCCTGACTTTC
cdr3_length: 13; v_call: TRBV7-6; j_call: TRBJ2-1; clone_size: NA; d_call: NA; cdr3_aa: CASSLDIWGGQFF; cdr3_nt: TGTGCCAGCAGCTTAGATATTTGGGGTGGGCAGTTCTTC